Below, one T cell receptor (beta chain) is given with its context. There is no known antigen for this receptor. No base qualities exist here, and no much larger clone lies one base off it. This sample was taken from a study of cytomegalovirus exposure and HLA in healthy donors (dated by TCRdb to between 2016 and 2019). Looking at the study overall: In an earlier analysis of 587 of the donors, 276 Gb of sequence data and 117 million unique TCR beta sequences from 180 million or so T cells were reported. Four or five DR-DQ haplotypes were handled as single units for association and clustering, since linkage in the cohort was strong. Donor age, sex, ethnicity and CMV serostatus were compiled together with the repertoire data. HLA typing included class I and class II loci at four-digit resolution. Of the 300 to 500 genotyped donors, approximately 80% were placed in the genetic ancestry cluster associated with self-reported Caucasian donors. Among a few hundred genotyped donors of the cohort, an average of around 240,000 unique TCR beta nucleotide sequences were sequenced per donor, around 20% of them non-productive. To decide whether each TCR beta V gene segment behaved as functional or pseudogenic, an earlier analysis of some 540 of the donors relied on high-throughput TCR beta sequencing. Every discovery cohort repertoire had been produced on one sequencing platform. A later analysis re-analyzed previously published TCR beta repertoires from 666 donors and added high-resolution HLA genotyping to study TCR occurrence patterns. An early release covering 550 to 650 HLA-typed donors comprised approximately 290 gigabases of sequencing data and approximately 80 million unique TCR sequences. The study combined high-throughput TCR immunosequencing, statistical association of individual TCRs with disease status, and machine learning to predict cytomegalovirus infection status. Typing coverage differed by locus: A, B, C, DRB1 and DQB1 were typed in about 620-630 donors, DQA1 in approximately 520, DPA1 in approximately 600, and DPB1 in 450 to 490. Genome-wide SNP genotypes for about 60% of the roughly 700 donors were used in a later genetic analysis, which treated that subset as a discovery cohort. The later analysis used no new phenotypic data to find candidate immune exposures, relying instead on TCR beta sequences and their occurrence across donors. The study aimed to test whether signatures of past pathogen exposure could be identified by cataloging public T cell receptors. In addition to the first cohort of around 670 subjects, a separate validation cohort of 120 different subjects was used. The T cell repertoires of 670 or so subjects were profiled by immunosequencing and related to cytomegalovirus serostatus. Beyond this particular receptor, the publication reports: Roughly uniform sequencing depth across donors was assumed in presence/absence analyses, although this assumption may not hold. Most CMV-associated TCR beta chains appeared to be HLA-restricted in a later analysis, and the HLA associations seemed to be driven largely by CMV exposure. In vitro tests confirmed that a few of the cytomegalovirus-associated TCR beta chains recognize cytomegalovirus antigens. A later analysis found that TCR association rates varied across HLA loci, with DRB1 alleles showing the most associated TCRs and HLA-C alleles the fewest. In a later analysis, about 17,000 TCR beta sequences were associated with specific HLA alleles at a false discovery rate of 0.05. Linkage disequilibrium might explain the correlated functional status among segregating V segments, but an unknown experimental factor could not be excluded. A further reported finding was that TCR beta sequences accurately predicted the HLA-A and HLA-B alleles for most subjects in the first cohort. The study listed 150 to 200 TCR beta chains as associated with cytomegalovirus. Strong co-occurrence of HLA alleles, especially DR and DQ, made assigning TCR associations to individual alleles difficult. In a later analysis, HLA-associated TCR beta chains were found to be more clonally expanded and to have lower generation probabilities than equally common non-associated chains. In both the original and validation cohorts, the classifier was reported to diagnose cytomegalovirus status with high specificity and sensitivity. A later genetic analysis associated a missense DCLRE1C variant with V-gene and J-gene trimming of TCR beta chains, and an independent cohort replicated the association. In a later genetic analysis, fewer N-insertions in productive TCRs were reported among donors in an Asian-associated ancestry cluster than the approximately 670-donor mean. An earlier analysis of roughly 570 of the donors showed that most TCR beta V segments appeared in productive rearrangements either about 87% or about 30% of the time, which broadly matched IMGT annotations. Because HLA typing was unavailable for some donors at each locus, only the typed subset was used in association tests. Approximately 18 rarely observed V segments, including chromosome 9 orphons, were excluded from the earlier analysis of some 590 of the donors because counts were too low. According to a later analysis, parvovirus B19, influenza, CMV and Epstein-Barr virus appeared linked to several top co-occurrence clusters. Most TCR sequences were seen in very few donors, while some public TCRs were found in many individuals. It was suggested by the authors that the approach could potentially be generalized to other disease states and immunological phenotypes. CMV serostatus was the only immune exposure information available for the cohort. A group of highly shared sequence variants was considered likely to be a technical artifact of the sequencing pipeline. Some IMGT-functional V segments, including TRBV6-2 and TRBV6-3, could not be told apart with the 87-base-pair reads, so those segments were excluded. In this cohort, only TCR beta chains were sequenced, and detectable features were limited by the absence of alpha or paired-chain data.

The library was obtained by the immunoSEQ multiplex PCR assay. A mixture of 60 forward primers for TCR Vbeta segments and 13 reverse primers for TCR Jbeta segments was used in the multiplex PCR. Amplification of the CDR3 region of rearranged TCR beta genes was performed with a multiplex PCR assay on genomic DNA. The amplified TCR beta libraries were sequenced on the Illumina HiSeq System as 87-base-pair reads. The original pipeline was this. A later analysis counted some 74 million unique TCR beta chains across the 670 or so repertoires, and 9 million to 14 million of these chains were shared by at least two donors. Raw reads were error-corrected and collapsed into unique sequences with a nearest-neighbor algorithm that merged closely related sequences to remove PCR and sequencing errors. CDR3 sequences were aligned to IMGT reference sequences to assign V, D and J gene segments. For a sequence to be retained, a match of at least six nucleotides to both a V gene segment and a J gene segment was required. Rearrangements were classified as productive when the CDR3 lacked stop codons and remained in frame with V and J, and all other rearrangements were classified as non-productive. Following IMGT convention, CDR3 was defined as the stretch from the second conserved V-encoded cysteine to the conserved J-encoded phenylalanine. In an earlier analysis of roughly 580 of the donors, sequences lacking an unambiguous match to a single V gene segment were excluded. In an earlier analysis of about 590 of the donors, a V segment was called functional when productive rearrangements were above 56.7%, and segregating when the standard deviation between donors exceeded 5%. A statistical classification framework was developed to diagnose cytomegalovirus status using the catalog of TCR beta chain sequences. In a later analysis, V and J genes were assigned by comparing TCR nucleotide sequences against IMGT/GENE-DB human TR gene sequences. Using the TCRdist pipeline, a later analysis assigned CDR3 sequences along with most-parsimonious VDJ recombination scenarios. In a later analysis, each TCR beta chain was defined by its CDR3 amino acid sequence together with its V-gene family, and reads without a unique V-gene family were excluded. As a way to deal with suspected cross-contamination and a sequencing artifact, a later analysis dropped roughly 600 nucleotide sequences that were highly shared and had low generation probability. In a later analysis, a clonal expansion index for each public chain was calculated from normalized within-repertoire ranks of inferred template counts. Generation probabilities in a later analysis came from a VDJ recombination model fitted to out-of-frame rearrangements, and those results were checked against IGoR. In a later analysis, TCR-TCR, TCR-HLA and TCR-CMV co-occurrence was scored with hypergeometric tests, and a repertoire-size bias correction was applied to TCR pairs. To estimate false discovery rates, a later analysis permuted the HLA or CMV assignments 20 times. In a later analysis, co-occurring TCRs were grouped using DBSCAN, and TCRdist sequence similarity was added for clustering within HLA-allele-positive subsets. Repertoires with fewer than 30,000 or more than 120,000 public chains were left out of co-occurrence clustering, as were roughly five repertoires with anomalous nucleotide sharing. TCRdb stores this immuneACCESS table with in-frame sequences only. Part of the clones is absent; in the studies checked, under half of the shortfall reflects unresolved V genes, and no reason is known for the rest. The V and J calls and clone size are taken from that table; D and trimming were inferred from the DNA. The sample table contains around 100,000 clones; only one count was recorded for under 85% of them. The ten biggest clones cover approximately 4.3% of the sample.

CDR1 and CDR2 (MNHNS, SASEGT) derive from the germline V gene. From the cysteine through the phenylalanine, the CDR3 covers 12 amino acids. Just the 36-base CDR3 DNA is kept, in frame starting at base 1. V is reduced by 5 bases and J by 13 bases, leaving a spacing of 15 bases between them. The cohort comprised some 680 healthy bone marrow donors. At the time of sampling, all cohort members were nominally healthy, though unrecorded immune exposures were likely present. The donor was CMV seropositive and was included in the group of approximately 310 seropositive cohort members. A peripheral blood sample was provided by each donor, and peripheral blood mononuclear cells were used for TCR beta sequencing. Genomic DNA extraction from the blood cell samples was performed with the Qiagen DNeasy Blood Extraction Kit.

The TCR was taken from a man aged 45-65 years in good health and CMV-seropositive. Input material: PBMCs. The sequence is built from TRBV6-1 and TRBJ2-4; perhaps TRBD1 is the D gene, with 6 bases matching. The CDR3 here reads CASSSGQNRQYF. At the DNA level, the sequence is TGTGCCAGCAGTTCCGGACAGAACCGCCAGTACTTC.